The 2 T cell receptor beta chains reported below all come from one sample, sequenced in a study of blood T cell repertoires in COVID-19. Only in-frame clones appear in the TCRdb table, and some are missing; sequencing was by immunoSEQ multiplex PCR. The repertoire holds 200,000 to 250,000 clones, with 85% to 90% as singletons. The specimen was peripheral blood. The receptors stem from a woman between 70 and 85 years old with active or convalescent COVID-19.

The rearrangement joins TRBV21-1 to TRBJ1-5; the D call of TRBD1 is as the table states it, not checked on the DNA. TRBV21-1 is described as a pseudogene. CDR3 length equals 14 residues. The CDR3 DNA sequence: TGTGCCAGCAGTTTGGGACAGCAAGTCCAGCCCCAGCATTTT. Its translation is CASSLGQQVQPQHF.

CDR3 residues: CASSLADRPYGYTF. Written as DNA, the CDR3 is TGCGCCAGCAGCTTGGCTGACAGACCGTATGGCTACACCTTC. The rearrangement joins TRBV5-1 to TRBJ1-2, with TRBD1 as a possible D gene (5 bases). V was pared by 0 bases and J by 5 bases, with 11 bases between. From germline, CDR1 is SGHRS and CDR2 YFSETQ. The CDR3 runs to 14 residues.